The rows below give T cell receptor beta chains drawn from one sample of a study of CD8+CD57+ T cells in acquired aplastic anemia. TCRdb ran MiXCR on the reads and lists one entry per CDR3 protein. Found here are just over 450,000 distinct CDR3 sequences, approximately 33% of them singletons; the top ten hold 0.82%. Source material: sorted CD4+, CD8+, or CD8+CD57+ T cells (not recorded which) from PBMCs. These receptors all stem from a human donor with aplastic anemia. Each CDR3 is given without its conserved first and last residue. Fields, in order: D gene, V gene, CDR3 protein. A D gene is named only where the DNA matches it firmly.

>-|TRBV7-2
ASTRGGSNTEAF
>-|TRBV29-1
SVRDHGYT
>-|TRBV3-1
ASSQPNTNTGELF
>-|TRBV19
ACHYRVNTEAF
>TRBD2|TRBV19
ASSSSGSWDEQY
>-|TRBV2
ASTRQVNTGELF
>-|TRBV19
ASTIRTGGPSDEQF
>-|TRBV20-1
SASGQQNEKLF
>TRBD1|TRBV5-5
ASSSSRQGGETQY
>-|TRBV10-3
ASSWDGGTEAF
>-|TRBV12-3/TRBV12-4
ASSLDSPNSPLH
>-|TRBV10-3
AISESVQGKNHGYT
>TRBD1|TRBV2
ASILGTGAGNQPQH
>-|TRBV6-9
ASSYGRMGREAF
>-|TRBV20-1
SARGVDYGYT
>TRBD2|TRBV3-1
ASSQSTSGVTGELF
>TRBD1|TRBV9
ASTPDQGAYGYT
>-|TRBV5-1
ASSSRDFTYGYT
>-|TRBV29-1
SVGPPNNEQF
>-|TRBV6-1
ASTPDYSILQETQY
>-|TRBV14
ASSLMGEDTQY
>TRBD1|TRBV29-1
SGTGMNTEAF
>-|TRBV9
ASSPTINEQY
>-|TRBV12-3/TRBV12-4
ASSLRRAGNSPLH
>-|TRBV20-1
SASPWGTEAF
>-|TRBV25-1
ASSQSSSGTYNEKLF
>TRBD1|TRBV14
ASSQAQGARPNYGYT
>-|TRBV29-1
SVVSGFGYT
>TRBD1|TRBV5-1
ASTPGQQNEKLF
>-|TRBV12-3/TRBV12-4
ASSLDPYYGYT
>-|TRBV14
ASSQALGFPYEQY
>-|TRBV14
ASSVGGRGNTDTQY
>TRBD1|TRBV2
ASSVGQGSNQPQH
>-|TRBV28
ASSFQGTYEQY
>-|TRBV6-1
ASSEVEGRTPQH
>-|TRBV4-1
ASSPQPTGSNQPQH
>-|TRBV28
ASLALLNTEAF
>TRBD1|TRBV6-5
ASSYSGTGLGYT